The 11 T cell receptor beta chains listed next were all sequenced from one sample in a study of blood T cell repertoires in COVID-19. TCRdb keeps only in-frame clones here, not all; method: immunoSEQ multiplex PCR. The table has some 80,000 clones, roughly 84% seen once. The sequenced sample was peripheral blood. All receptors come from a woman between 45 and 65 years old with acute or convalescent COVID-19.

The chain couples TRBV11-2 to TRBJ1-2; D is unclear. The CDR3 is made up of 17 amino acids. V lost 5 bases, J lost 7 bases, and 26 bases lay in between. CDR1 SGHAT and CDR2 FQNNGV come from the germline V gene. The CDR3 here is CASSTTDTARGGRGYTF. In nucleotides, the CDR3 is TGTGCCAGCAGCACAACCGACACAGCCCGGGGAGGTCGTGGCTACACCTTC.

The chain uses TRBV7-2 and TRBJ1-4, with D possibly matching TRBD1 (5 bases). Germline V gene data show CDR1 as SGHTA and CDR2 as FQGNSA. V was clipped by 2 bases and J by 8 bases, with 15 bases between them. CDR3 length equals 15 residues. CDR3 sequence reads: CASSLSGMEGEKLFF. Written as DNA, the CDR3 is TGTGCCAGCAGCTTATCAGGGATGGAGGGGGAAAAACTGTTTTTT. Filled out from reference TRBV7-2 and TRBJ1-4, the complete variable domain reads GAGVSQSPSNKVTEKGKDVELRCDPISGHTALYWYRQSLGQGLEFLIYFQGNSAPDKSGLPSDRFSAERTGGSVSTLTIQRTQQEDSAVYLCASSLSGMEGEKLFFGSGTQLSVL.

This chain links TRBV6-2 or TRBV6-3 with TRBJ2-4; 7 bases are a match to TRBD2. Germline V gene lookup returns CDR1 MNHEY and CDR2 SVGEGT. The CDR3 sequence is 15 residues long. Unmatched junction bases numbered 8, after V lost 4 bases and J lost 5 bases. Written as DNA, the CDR3 is TGTGCCAGCAGTTCTATGGGGGGGGGTGAAAACATTCAGTACTTC. Translated: CASSSMGGGENIQYF.

This clone has a single count. The chain uses TRBV5-4 and TRBJ1-2; 8 bases align to TRBD1. V lost 3 bases, J lost 2 bases, and 0 bases stayed unmatched. CDR1 and CDR2 from the germline V gene are SGHNT and YYREEE (reference sequence). The CDR3 is 13 residues long. The CDR3 reads CASSSGGNYGYTF. Here the CDR3 DNA reads TGTGCCAGCAGCTCAGGGGGCAACTATGGCTACACCTTC.

The genes are TRBV24-1 and TRBJ2-1, with TRBD1 matching over 11 bases. The CDR3 extends over 16 amino acids. Germline lookup yields CDR1 KGHDR and CDR2 SFDVKD. Unmatched junction bases numbered 1, after V lost 3 bases and J lost 1 base. CDR3 DNA sequence: TGTGCCACCAGTGATGGGACAGGGGGGTCCTACAATGAGCAGTTCTTC. This gives the protein CATSDGTGGSYNEQFF.

This chain joins TRBV19 and TRBJ2-2; no clear D gene. Germline CDR1 reads LNHDA; CDR2 reads SQIVND (reference sequence). The CDR3 runs to 15 residues. V was cut by 4 bases and J by 4 bases, with 13 bases left in between. The CDR3 region has the DNA TGTGCCAGTAGTACCTTACACGGGTTCACCGGGGAGCTGTTTTTT. It codes for CASSTLHGFTGELFF.

This clone was seen just once. CDR3 sequence (DNA): TGTGCCAGCAGCGTAGCCGGACAGTATAATTCACCCCTCCACTTT. It translates to CASSVAGQYNSPLHF. V is TRBV9 and J is TRBJ1-6; TRBD1 is a possible D gene (6 bases). The CDR3 runs 15 residues. Germline V gene lookup returns CDR1 SGDLS and CDR2 YYNGEE. The germline V and J ends were trimmed by 0 bases and 4 bases, with 8 bases remaining between them. The complete variable domain, with remaining parts taken from reference TRBV9 and TRBJ1-6, reads DSGVTQTPKHLITATGQRVTLRCSPRSGDLSVYWYQQSLDQGLQFLIQYYNGEERAKGNILERFSAQQFPDLHSELNLSSLELGDSALYFCASSVAGQYNSPLHFGNGTRLTVT.

This chain joins TRBV3-1 (or the pseudogene TRBV3-2) and TRBJ1-1; D unclear. V was clipped by 6 bases and J by 0 bases, with 17 bases between them. This CDR3 has 16 amino acids. The germline gives CDR1 LGHDT, CDR2 YNNKEL (reference sequence). The CDR3 reads CASSLHPRRLNTEAFF. For the CDR3, the DNA is TGTGCCAGCAGTCTTCATCCGCGCAGGCTGAACACTGAAGCTTTCTTT.

The V gene is TRBV4-1, the J gene TRBJ2-3; 7 bases are a match to TRBD1. Per germline, CDR1 MGHRA and CDR2 YSYEKL. This CDR3 comprises 14 residues. Losses at the gene ends were 4 bases for V and 3 bases for J; bases not matched to a gene: 4. The CDR3 loop reads CASSRPGQTDTQYF. The CDR3 region has the DNA TGCGCCAGCAGCCGTCCGGGACAGACAGATACGCAGTATTTT.

J is TRBJ2-1 and V is TRBV11-2; D is unresolved. The germline V gene has CDR1 SGHAT and CDR2 FQNNGV. V was trimmed by 5 bases and J by 9 bases, leaving 8 bases between them. This CDR3 comprises 11 residues. CDR3 coding DNA: TGTGCCAGCAGCACGGAGTTTGAGCAGTTCTTC. Its translation is CASSTEFEQFF.

The chain uses TRBV7-2 and TRBJ2-7; 10 bases agree with TRBD2. The CDR3 runs to 14 residues. The V gene end was trimmed by 4 bases and the J gene end by 3 bases; junction bases not matched to a gene: 3. Germline assignment: CDR1 SGHTA and CDR2 FQGNSA. In DNA, the CDR3 is TGTGCCAGCAGCTCCAGCGGGGGGGGCTACGAGCAGTACTTC. This encodes CASSSSGGGYEQYF.